Following are 25 T cell receptor beta chains from one sample sequenced in a study of T cells after yellow fever vaccination. TCRdb processed the 5' RACE reads anew with MiXCR; each CDR3 protein has one entry. The table has 120,000 or so distinct CDR3 sequences, approximately 9% seen once; the top ten hold almost 40%. Sample: CD8+ T cells sorted from PBMCs, taken on the day of the yellow fever booster vaccination. Receptors originate from a man younger than 30 who received the YFV17D yellow fever vaccine.

At least ten counts were recorded for this clonotype. The chain has TRBV4-1 and TRBJ2-6; 7 bases fit TRBD1. The CDR3 runs 15 residues. The germline CDR1 and CDR2 sequences are MGHRA and YSYEKL. J lost 11 bases, V lost 6 bases, and 13 bases had no gene match. The CDR3 coding sequence is TGCGCCAGCAGACCAGGGGGACACGGGGCAGACGTCCTGACTTTC. This codes for CASRPGGHGADVLTF.

The V call is TRBV6-5, the J call TRBJ1-3; 8 bases fit TRBD1. V trimming: 0 bases; J trimming: 2 bases; junction bases outside the gene matches: 9. The CDR3 runs to 18 residues. Germline loops: CDR1 MNHEY, CDR2 SVGAGI. The chain's CDR3 is CASSYSRSDRGTGNTIYF. CDR3 DNA: TGTGCCAGCAGTTACTCCCGGTCCGACAGGGGAACTGGAAACACCATATATTTT.

In its sample, this clonotype was seen many times. The chain couples TRBV12-3 or TRBV12-4 to TRBJ2-2; D is unclear. The V end was cut by 1 base, the J end by 3 bases, with 6 bases between. The CDR3 contains 14 residues. As DNA, the CDR3 is TGTGCCAGCAGTTTAGGGTTTGACACCGGGGAGCTGTTTTTT. Translating it yields CASSLGFDTGELFF.

The chain recombines TRBV5-5 with TRBJ2-7, with 9 bases lining up with TRBD2. CDR3 length: 14 amino acids. The germline V gene has CDR1 SGHKS and CDR2 YYEKEE (reference sequence). After removal of 0 bases from V and 7 bases from J, the junction contained 5 bases not matched to a gene. This CDR3 reads CASSLGLADGEQYF. The CDR3 DNA sequence: TGTGCCAGCAGCTTGGGACTAGCGGACGGGGAGCAGTACTTC.

In its sample, this clonotype was seen a few times. The rearrangement joins TRBV5-1 to TRBJ2-7; D is undetermined. V dropped 5 bases and J dropped 7 bases, with 10 bases sitting between them. Germline V lookup: CDR1 SGHRS, CDR2 YFSETQ. This CDR3 contains 11 residues. The CDR3 DNA is TGCGCCAGCAGTCAAGGGTGGGAGCAGTACTTC. It specifies CASSQGWEQYF.

This clonotype was detected many times. CDR3 sequence: CASSADHNEQFF. The CDR3, as DNA: TGTGCCAGCAGCGCGGATCACAATGAGCAGTTCTTC. The V and J genes are TRBV7-9 and TRBJ2-1; no definite D call. CDR1 is SEHNR and CDR2 is FQNEAQ in the germline V gene (reference sequence). This CDR3 is built from 12 residues. Trimming shortened V by 5 bases and J by 5 bases, and 7 bases separated the two germline ends. The full variable domain, completed using reference TRBV7-9 and TRBJ2-1, is DTGVSQNPRHKITKRGQNVTFRCDPISEHNRLYWYRQTLGQGPEFLTYFQNEAQLEKSRLLSDRFSAERPKGSFSTLEIQRTEQGDSAMYLCASSADHNEQFFGPGTRLTVL.

At least ten counts were recorded for this clonotype. The chain employs TRBV7-9 and TRBJ1-2, with TRBD1 matching over 8 bases. The V segment lost 5 bases and the J segment 0 bases; nucleotides outside the gene matches: 8. Germline CDR1 SEHNR, CDR2 FQNEAQ (reference sequence). The CDR3 is made up of 16 amino acids. The CDR3, as DNA: TGTGCCAGCAGCCATACCGGACAGGGCCCTAACTATGGCTACACCTTC. As protein: CASSHTGQGPNYGYTF.

This clonotype was found many times. The chain employs TRBV4-2 and TRBJ2-7; D is perhaps TRBD2 (7 bases). Trimming stripped 4 bases from V and 2 bases from J, with 15 bases between. There are 15 residues in the CDR3. The germline V gene has CDR1 LGHNA and CDR2 YNFKEQ. CDR3 DNA sequence: TGTGCCAGCAGCCCCGAGGACGGGGGGCCCTACGAGCAGTACTTC. As protein: CASSPEDGGPYEQYF.

The chain recombines TRBV4-1 with TRBJ2-7; either TRBD1 or TRBD2 may supply D (5 bases each). The CDR3 extends over 17 amino acids. V was shortened by 1 base and J by 0 bases, with 16 bases between the two germline ends. Germline CDR1 reads MGHRA; CDR2 reads YSYEKL. The CDR3 nucleotides are TGCGCCAGCAGCCAAGGTGGGACGGGCTACTCCTCCTACGAGCAGTACTTC. This encodes CASSQGGTGYSSYEQYF.

The sample holds a few counts of this clonotype. The rearrangement uses TRBV10-3 and TRBJ2-2; the D gene could be TRBD1 or TRBD2 (6 bases each). This CDR3 is built from 16 residues. The germline V gene encodes CDR1 ENHRY and CDR2 SYGVKD. Trimming removed 0 bases from V and 4 bases from J, with 12 bases in between. The CDR3 region has the DNA TGTGCCATCAGTGAGTCTCCACAGGGAGGCACCGGGGAGCTGTTTTTT. The encoded protein is CAISESPQGGTGELFF.

This clonotype was detected a few times. The chain uses TRBV7-2 and TRBJ1-2; maybe TRBD1 (5 bases). V gave up 3 bases and J gave up 5 bases, with 16 bases separating them. The CDR3 runs to 15 residues. CDR1 is SGHTA, CDR2 FQGNSA, per germline. CDR3: CASSLPGVDSYGYTF. The CDR3 nucleotides read TGTGCCAGCAGCTTGCCGGGAGTTGACAGTTATGGCTACACCTTC.

This clonotype has only a few counts. The chain uses TRBV9 and TRBJ2-5; tentative D call: TRBD2 (7 bases). Germline V lookup: CDR1 SGDLS, CDR2 YYNGEE. The CDR3 consists of 15 residues. V dropped 0 bases and J dropped 0 bases, with 9 bases sitting between them. Here the CDR3 reads CASSVGGGNQETQYF. CDR3 sequence (DNA): TGTGCCAGCAGCGTAGGCGGGGGCAACCAAGAGACCCAGTACTTC.

This clonotype came up a few times. The chain recombines TRBV30 with TRBJ2-5; TRBD1 is a possible D gene (6 bases). This CDR3 comprises 12 residues. Germline CDR1 GTSNPN, CDR2 SVGIG (reference sequence). V was shortened by 5 bases and J by 1 base, with 8 bases between the two germline ends. The CDR3 DNA is TGTGCCTGGGGGGGCCTCCAAGAGACCCAGTACTTC. This encodes CAWGGLQETQYF.

The sample holds a few counts of this clonotype. This chain joins TRBV27 and TRBJ2-1, with 11 bases aligning to TRBD2. Germline loops: CDR1 MNHEY, CDR2 SMNVEV (reference sequence). With 2 bases clipped from V and 9 bases from J, the junction kept 6 bases outside the gene matches. The CDR3 runs to 15 residues. CDR3: CASSLRLAGGLEQFF. The DNA of the CDR3 is TGTGCCAGCAGTTTAAGGCTAGCGGGGGGACTTGAGCAGTTCTTC.

The sample holds a few counts of this clonotype. This rearrangement joins TRBV4-3 to TRBJ2-3; D could derive from TRBD1 or TRBD2 (6 bases each). The CDR3 is 15 amino acids. Per the germline V gene, CDR1 is LGHNA and CDR2 is YSLEER. V was shortened by 1 base and J by 6 bases, with 14 bases between the two germline ends. This CDR3 reads CASSQVGGLGDTQYF. DNA of the CDR3: TGCGCCAGCAGCCAAGTAGGGGGGCTCGGGGATACGCAGTATTTT.

This clonotype was seen more than once but under ten times. J is TRBJ2-7 and V is TRBV7-3, with D unresolved. This CDR3 has 13 amino acids. Germline V gene data show CDR1 as SGHTA and CDR2 as FQGTGA. Between the trimmed V and J ends, which lost 5 bases and 3 bases, there was a span of 11 bases. The CDR3 reads CASSPLRNYEQYV. DNA of the CDR3: TGTGCCAGCAGCCCCCTTAGAAACTACGAGCAGTACGTC.

CDR3 loop: CASSYRTGSTDTQYF. DNA of the CDR3: TGCGCCAGCAGCTATCGGACGGGAAGCACAGATACGCAGTATTTT. The gene calls are TRBV4-3 and TRBJ2-3; D is possibly TRBD2 (5 bases). Germline values: CDR1 LGHNA, CDR2 YSLEER. CDR3 size: 15 residues. V was clipped by 5 bases and J by 0 bases, with 12 bases between them.

The V and J genes are TRBV20-1 and TRBJ2-2; tentatively, D is TRBD2 (5 bases). Trimming cost V 5 bases and J 0 bases, with 7 bases left between them. The CDR3 runs 13 residues. CDR1 and CDR2 (germline): DFQATT, SNEGSKA (reference sequence). For the CDR3, the DNA is TGCAGTGCTCGGGGTACGAACACCGGGGAGCTGTTTTTT. Protein: CSARGTNTGELFF.

This clonotype was counted only a few times. The chain is built from TRBV7-2 and TRBJ2-3, with 7 nucleotides matching TRBD2. From germline, CDR1 is SGHTA and CDR2 FQGNSA. With V trimmed by 4 bases and J by 0 bases, 7 bases remained unmatched. The CDR3 is 16 residues long. The CDR3 nucleotides are TGTGCCAGCAGCTCCAGTGGGGGGGAGAGCACAGATACGCAGTATTTT. Encoded protein: CASSSSGGESTDTQYF.

In this sample, this clonotype turned up a few times. The V call is TRBV6-5, the J call TRBJ2-3; the match to TRBD2 covers 11 bases. The CDR3 has 15 residues. Germline values: CDR1 MNHEY, CDR2 SVGAGI. The V gene end was trimmed by 6 bases and the J gene end by 1 base; junction bases not matched to a gene: 3. The CDR3 loop reads CASRKTSGGTDTQYF. DNA for the CDR3: TGTGCCAGCAGAAAGACTAGCGGGGGCACAGATACGCAGTATTTT.

The V and J genes are TRBV20-1 and TRBJ1-1; D remains unclear. Germline V CDR1 and CDR2: DFQATT, SNEGSKA (reference sequence). There are 15 residues in the CDR3. The V end lost 3 bases, the J end lost 10 bases, and 24 bases lay between the germline ends. The CDR3 coding sequence is TGCAGTGCTAGGGAGGCCGTTGTGGGCACCGATGGAGCTTTCTTT. Its protein is CSAREAVVGTDGAFF.

This clonotype came up many times. This rearrangement joins TRBV5-1 to TRBJ2-1; D call uncertain. This CDR3 has 14 amino acids. Trimming took 4 bases from V and 2 from J, leaving 10 bases between them. Germline V gives CDR1 SGHRS, CDR2 YFSETQ. The DNA for the CDR3 is TGCGCCAGCAGCCCGATGCATCCCTACAATGAGCAGTTCTTC. It specifies CASSPMHPYNEQFF.

This clonotype was counted only a few times. The rearrangement links TRBV5-1 to TRBJ2-1, with a tentative D call TRBD2 (6 bases). The CDR3 has 16 amino acids. Trimming pared 2 bases from V and 7 bases from J, leaving 19 bases between. In germline, CDR1 is SGHRS, CDR2 YFSETQ. The CDR3 bases are TGCGCCAGCAGCTTCTCCTCTCGGGACTCCACTAATGAGCAGTTCTTC. The encoded protein is CASSFSSRDSTNEQFF.

The chain is built from TRBV27 and TRBJ2-3, with 7 bases matching TRBD1. The ends lost 5 bases at V and 2 bases at J; junction bases unmatched: 7. This CDR3 has 15 amino acids. CDR1 is MNHEY and CDR2 is SMNVEV in the germline V gene (reference sequence). The CDR3, as DNA: TGTGCCAGCAGTCCCTATACAGGGGTCACAGATACGCAGTATTTT. This translates into CASSPYTGVTDTQYF.

This chain joins TRBV29-1 and TRBJ2-2; D gene unclear. The CDR3 runs to 10 residues. The germline V gene encodes CDR1 SQVTM and CDR2 ANQGSEA. The germline V and J ends were trimmed by 4 bases and 7 bases, with 4 bases remaining between them. CDR3 protein: CSVAIGELFF. The CDR3 DNA reads TGCAGCGTTGCTATCGGGGAGCTGTTTTTT.